This TCR beta chain was captured in a study of blood T cell repertoires in COVID-19. About the research overall: In each case, the material was cDNA or gDNA derived from T cells, B-cell-depleted T cells, or PBMCs.

What the recovered Cohort 3 donors had was two negative PCRs, clearance, or symptom resolution. This table comes from immunoSEQ multiplex PCR, and its TCRdb copy is limited to in-frame clones, with some not included. The sample contains about 180,000 clones, 86% of which appear only once. This clone was counted a single time. What was sequenced was PBMCs or T cells enriched from blood (not recorded which). This sequence originates from a woman between 25 and 40 years old who had recovered from COVID-19.

The DNA of the CDR3 is TGTGCCAGCTCCCGAACTATCTATGAGCAGTTCTTC. Protein: CASSRTIYEQFF. The chain employs TRBV12-3 or TRBV12-4 and TRBJ2-1; D unresolved. Trimming shortened V by 8 bases and J by 8 bases, and 13 bases separated the two germline ends. This CDR3 has 12 amino acids.